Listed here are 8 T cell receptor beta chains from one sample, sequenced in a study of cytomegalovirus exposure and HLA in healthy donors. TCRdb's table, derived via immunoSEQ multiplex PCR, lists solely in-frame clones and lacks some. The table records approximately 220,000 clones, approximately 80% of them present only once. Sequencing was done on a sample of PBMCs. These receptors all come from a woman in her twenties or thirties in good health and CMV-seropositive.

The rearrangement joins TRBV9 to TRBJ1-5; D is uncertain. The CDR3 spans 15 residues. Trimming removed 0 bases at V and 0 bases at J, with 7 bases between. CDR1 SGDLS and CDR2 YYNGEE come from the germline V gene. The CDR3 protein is CASSVDGYSNQPQHF. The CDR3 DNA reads TGTGCCAGCAGCGTAGACGGTTATAGCAATCAGCCCCAGCATTTT. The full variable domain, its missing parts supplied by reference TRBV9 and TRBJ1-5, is DSGVTQTPKHLITATGQRVTLRCSPRSGDLSVYWYQQSLDQGLQFLIQYYNGEERAKGNILERFSAQQFPDLHSELNLSSLELGDSALYFCASSVDGYSNQPQHFGDGTRLSIL.

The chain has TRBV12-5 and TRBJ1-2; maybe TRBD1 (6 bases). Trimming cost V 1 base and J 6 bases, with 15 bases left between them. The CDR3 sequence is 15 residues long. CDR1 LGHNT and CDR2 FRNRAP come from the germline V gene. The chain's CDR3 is CASGLDHPGAHGYTF. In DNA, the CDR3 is TGTGCTAGTGGTTTGGACCACCCAGGGGCGCATGGCTACACCTTC.

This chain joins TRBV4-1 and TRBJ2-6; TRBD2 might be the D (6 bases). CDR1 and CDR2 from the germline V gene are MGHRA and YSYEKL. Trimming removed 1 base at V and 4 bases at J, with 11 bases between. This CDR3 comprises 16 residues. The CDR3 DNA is TGCGCCAGCAGCCAAGGGAGGGTTCGAGGGGCCAACGTCCTGACTTTC. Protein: CASSQGRVRGANVLTF.

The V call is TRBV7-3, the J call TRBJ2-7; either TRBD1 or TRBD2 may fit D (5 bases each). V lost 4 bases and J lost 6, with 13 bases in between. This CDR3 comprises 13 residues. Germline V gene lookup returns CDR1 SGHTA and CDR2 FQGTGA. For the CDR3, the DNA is TGTGCCAGCAGCTCGGTCGGGGACGGCGAGCAGTACTTC. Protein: CASSSVGDGEQYF.

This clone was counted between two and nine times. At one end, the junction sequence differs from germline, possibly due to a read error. The CDR3 nucleotides are TGTGCTAGCAGCACCTTAGGGGGTGAGCAGTTCTTC. The encoded protein is CASSTLGGEQFF. The chain couples TRBV7-7 to TRBJ2-1; perhaps TRBD1 as D (6 bases). This CDR3 contains 12 residues. The V gene's germline CDR1 is SSHAT and CDR2 FNYEAQ (reference sequence).

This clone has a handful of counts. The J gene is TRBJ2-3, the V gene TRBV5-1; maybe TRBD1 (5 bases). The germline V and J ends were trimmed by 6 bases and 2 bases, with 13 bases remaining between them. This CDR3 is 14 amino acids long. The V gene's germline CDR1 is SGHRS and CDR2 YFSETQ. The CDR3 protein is CASTRRVSTDTQYF. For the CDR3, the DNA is TGCGCCAGCACCCGCAGGGTTTCCACAGATACGCAGTATTTT.

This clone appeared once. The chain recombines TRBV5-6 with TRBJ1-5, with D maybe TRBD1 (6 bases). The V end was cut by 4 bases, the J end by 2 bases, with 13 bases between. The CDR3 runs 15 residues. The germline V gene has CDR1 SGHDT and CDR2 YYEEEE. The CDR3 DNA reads TGTGCCAGCAGCGCCGGGACAAGTGGCAATCAGCCCCAGCATTTT. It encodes CASSAGTSGNQPQHF. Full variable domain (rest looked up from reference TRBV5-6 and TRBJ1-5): DAGVTQSPTHLIKTRGQQVTLRCSPKSGHDTVSWYQQALGQGPQFIFQYYEEEERQRGNFPDRFSGHQFPNYSSELNVNALLLGDSALYLCASSAGTSGNQPQHFGDGTRLSIL.

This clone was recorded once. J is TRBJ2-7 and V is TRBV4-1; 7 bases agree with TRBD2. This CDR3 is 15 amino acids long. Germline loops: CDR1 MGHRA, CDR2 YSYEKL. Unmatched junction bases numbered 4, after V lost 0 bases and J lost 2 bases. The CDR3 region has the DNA TGCGCCAGCAGCCAAGATCGGGGGGAGCCCTACGAGCAGTACTTC. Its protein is CASSQDRGEPYEQYF.